These 3 T cell receptor beta chains came from one sample sequenced in a study of breast tumors, draining lymph nodes, adjacent tissues. TCRdb re-called the multiplex PCR reads with MiXCR, one entry per CDR3 protein. The table lists fewer than 80,000 distinct CDR3 sequences, roughly two fifths of them singletons. What was sequenced was breast tumor tissue. The receptors here all came from a female donor with breast cancer. Some clones in this sample may be carry-over from other donors' samples.

This clonotype came up many times. The V gene is TRBV5-1, the J gene TRBJ2-1, with D perhaps being TRBD1 or TRBD2 (5 bases each). Trimming shortened V by 3 bases and J by 4 bases, and 11 bases separated the two germline ends. From germline, CDR1 is SGHRS and CDR2 YFSETQ. The CDR3 sequence is 14 residues long. DNA for the CDR3: TGCGCCAGCAGCTCCCTGGGACCGTACAATGAGCAGTTCTTC. This codes for CASSSLGPYNEQFF.

V and J are TRBV12-3 or TRBV12-4 and TRBJ2-1, with D possibly TRBD2 on 6 matching bases. This CDR3 spans 15 amino acids. The ends were cut back, 1 base at V and 9 bases at J, with 16 bases in the middle. CDR3 in DNA: TGTGCCAGCAGTTTAGGACAAGGCGGGCGGGGTGAGCAGTTCTTC. Protein sequence: CASSLGQGGRGEQFF.

This clonotype was counted ten times or more. V is TRBV5-6 and J is TRBJ1-2; no reliable D call. V was pared by 1 base and J by 8 bases, with 15 bases between. Germline V CDR1 and CDR2: SGHDT, YYEEEE. This CDR3 spans 14 amino acids. CDR3 residues: CASSLRVAPLGYTF. The CDR3 DNA follows: TGTGCCAGCAGCTTGCGAGTTGCCCCCTTGGGCTACACCTTC. Combining the CDR3 with reference TRBV5-6 and TRBJ1-2 gives the whole variable domain DAGVTQSPTHLIKTRGQQVTLRCSPKSGHDTVSWYQQALGQGPQFIFQYYEEEERQRGNFPDRFSGHQFPNYSSELNVNALLLGDSALYLCASSLRVAPLGYTFGSGTRLTVV.